This TCR beta chain was documented in a study of blood T cell repertoires in COVID-19. About the research overall: Some COVID-19 samples were acute and others convalescent; all came from the United States, Italy and Spain. The analysed material was cDNA or gDNA that came from T cells, B-cell-depleted T cells, or PBMCs.

The CDR3 length is 15 residues. Germline V gene lookup returns CDR1 GTSNPN and CDR2 SVGIG (reference sequence). J gave up 4 bases and V 4 bases, and 11 bases lay outside the gene matches. In the study's own analysis: Reference gene primer amplification yielded estimated nucleated cell counts. The table came from immunoSEQ multiplex PCR; TCRdb's copy has only in-frame clones and leaves some out. V and J calls and clone size come straight from that table; D and trimming were deduced from the DNA. The sample has approximately 120,000 clones, about 82% seen once; the top ten hold roughly 4.9%. The receptor comes from a human donor in a cohort sampled during active COVID-19. The chain couples TRBV30 to TRBJ2-3; TRBD2 matches 7 bases. Specimen: peripheral blood. The CDR3 DNA sequence: TGTGCCTGGACCATTGGAGCGGGGTTATCAGATACGCAGTATTTT. This gives the protein CAWTIGAGLSDTQYF.